Following are 31 T cell receptor beta chains from one sample sequenced in a study of cytomegalovirus exposure and HLA in healthy donors. Primers for the PCR totalled 60 Vbeta and 13 Jbeta. Profiling relied on immunoSEQ multiplex PCR, and the TCRdb table lists in-frame clones only, not all of them. Among 150,000 to 200,000 clones listed, approximately 80% were seen once. The sequenced sample consisted of PBMCs. Every receptor here comes from a woman aged 40 to 50 in good health and CMV-seronegative.

V and J are TRBV5-8 and TRBJ1-5, with 9 bases matching TRBD1. Germline values: CDR1 SGHTS, CDR2 YDEGEE. The V gene end was trimmed by 5 bases and the J gene end by 3 bases; junction bases not matched to a gene: 6. The CDR3 sequence is 15 residues long. CDR3 in DNA: TGTGCCAGCAGTTTCCGGGACAGGGACAATCAGCCCCAGCATTTT. Protein product: CASSFRDRDNQPQHF.

This clone came up a few times. This rearrangement joins TRBV9 to TRBJ2-3; TRBD2 agrees at 10 bases. After removal of 0 bases from V and 3 bases from J, the junction contained 4 bases not matched to a gene. The CDR3 runs 16 residues. Germline CDR1 SGDLS, CDR2 YYNGEE. The CDR3 region is CASSVGASGGTDTQYF. DNA of the CDR3: TGTGCCAGCAGCGTAGGGGCTAGCGGGGGAACAGATACGCAGTATTTT.

This chain links TRBV7-6 with TRBJ1-1, with TRBD1 matching 7 bases. Germline CDR1 is SGHVS and CDR2 is FNYEAQ. The CDR3 is made up of 14 amino acids. The junction had 9 bases not matched to a gene; V was cut back by 5 bases and J by 6 bases. In DNA, the CDR3 is TGTGCCAGCAGCAAAGAACAGGGGATCGCTGAAGCTTTCTTT. Translated: CASSKEQGIAEAFF. Based on the CDR3 plus reference TRBV7-6 and TRBJ1-1, the full variable domain is GAGVSQSPRYKVTKRGQDVALRCDPISGHVSLYWYRQALGQGPEFLTYFNYEAQQDKSGLPNDRFSAERPEGSISTLTIQRTEQRDSAMYRCASSKEQGIAEAFFGQGTRLTVV.

This clone was recorded only once. This rearrangement joins TRBV27 to TRBJ2-3; D gene ambiguous. This CDR3 has 13 amino acids. The V end lost 2 bases, the J end lost 3 bases, and 6 bases lay between the germline ends. Per germline, CDR1 MNHEY and CDR2 SMNVEV (reference sequence). The CDR3, as DNA: TGTGCCAGCAGTTTAATCGGGACAGATACGCAGTATTTT. Translation: CASSLIGTDTQYF.

The chain joins TRBV11-3 to TRBJ2-1; 11 bases agree with TRBD2. Germline V gene lookup returns CDR1 SGHNT and CDR2 YENEEA. J lost 4 bases, V lost 5 bases, and 10 bases had no gene match. The CDR3 contains 17 residues. DNA of the CDR3: TGTGCCAGCAGCACAGGCCGACGGACTAGCGGGTACAATGAGCAGTTCTTC. Protein sequence: CASSTGRRTSGYNEQFF.

The chain joins TRBV28 to TRBJ1-2; 9 nucleotides align to TRBD1. With 4 bases clipped from V and 7 bases from J, the junction kept 13 bases outside the gene matches. This CDR3 spans 16 amino acids. Germline CDR1 and CDR2: MDHEN and SYDVKM. The CDR3: CASSSSIKTGGRGYTF. The DNA for the CDR3 is TGTGCCAGCAGTTCCTCCATTAAAACAGGGGGCCGTGGCTACACCTTC.

V and J are TRBV7-8 and TRBJ2-1; 7 positions match TRBD1. The CDR3 consists of 15 residues. Germline V CDR1 and CDR2: SGHVS, FQNEAQ. V lost 4 bases and J lost 9; bases outside the gene matches: 12. The CDR3, as DNA: TGTGCCAGCAGCTCGACAGGGATGTCGTTTCTTGAGCAGTTCTTC. Its translation is CASSSTGMSFLEQFF.

V is TRBV4-1 and J is TRBJ2-7; 7 nucleotides line up with TRBD1. V dropped 1 base and J dropped 3; count of bases not matched to a gene: 9. This CDR3 spans 16 amino acids. Germline V gene lookup returns CDR1 MGHRA and CDR2 YSYEKL. The CDR3 reads CASSQVLGQAGYEQYF. CDR3 coding DNA: TGCGCCAGCAGCCAAGTTCTCGGACAGGCCGGCTACGAGCAGTACTTC.

This rearrangement joins TRBV11-2 to TRBJ2-7; maybe TRBD1 (5 bases). The germline CDR1 and CDR2 sequences are SGHAT and FQNNGV. Trimming cost V 3 bases and J 3 bases, with 15 bases left between them. The CDR3 length is 15 residues. This chain's CDR3 is CASSLVSDSHYEQYF. CDR3 bases: TGTGCCAGCAGCTTGGTCTCAGACAGCCACTACGAGCAGTACTTC.

The sample holds a few counts of this clone. The chain joins TRBV28 to TRBJ1-5; the D gene is possibly TRBD1 (5 bases). In germline, CDR1 is MDHEN, CDR2 SYDVKM. The V end was cut by 8 bases, the J end by 7 bases, with 21 bases between. CDR3 length: 15 residues. In DNA, the CDR3 is TGTGCCAGCGAATCCCGGCGGGGCTTCAAACAGCCCCAGCATTTT. Its protein product is CASESRRGFKQPQHF.

This chain uses TRBV6-5 with TRBJ1-6, with TRBD1 matching over 9 bases. The CDR3 consists of 14 residues. V was pared by 5 bases and J by 7 bases, with 3 bases of the junction left unmatched. Germline CDR1 MNHEY, CDR2 SVGAGI. The CDR3 nucleotides are TGTGCCAGCAGTCGGGACAGGGCGAATTCACCCCTCCACTTT. Encoded protein: CASSRDRANSPLHF.

This clone was detected once. The rearrangement uses TRBV7-3 and TRBJ2-1; D possibly corresponds to TRBD2 (5 bases). Trimming cost V 8 bases and J 4 bases, with 12 bases left between them. The CDR3 has 13 amino acids. Germline loops: CDR1 SGHTA, CDR2 FQGTGA. CDR3 protein: CASGEGAYNEQFF. The CDR3 DNA reads TGTGCCAGCGGCGAGGGAGCATACAATGAGCAGTTCTTC.

This clone was detected many times. The chain is built from TRBV7-3 and TRBJ2-7, with D possibly matching TRBD2 (5 bases). The CDR3 covers 13 residues. Germline V gives CDR1 SGHTA, CDR2 FQGTGA. Trimming shortened V by 5 bases and J by 3 bases, and 11 bases separated the two germline ends. CDR3 protein: CASSPSRGYEQYF. The DNA of the CDR3 is TGTGCCAGCAGCCCGAGCCGGGGCTACGAGCAGTACTTC.

The rearrangement links TRBV2 to TRBJ1-5; maybe TRBD1 (5 bases). CDR3 length: 14 amino acids. Germline assignment: CDR1 SNHLY and CDR2 FYNNEI. Trimming left V 3 bases short and J 6 bases short, with 12 bases between. In DNA form, the CDR3 reads TGTGCCAGCAGTGATCGGGACTGGGGTCAGCCCCAGCATTTT. Its translation is CASSDRDWGQPQHF.

This clone was counted between two and nine times. The chain couples TRBV5-5 to TRBJ2-2, with 7 bases fitting TRBD1. Germline loops: CDR1 SGHKS, CDR2 YYEKEE (reference sequence). Germline trimming cut 4 bases from V and 6 bases from J; bases unmatched to any gene: 3. The CDR3 runs to 13 residues. The CDR3 reads CASSVRGSGELFF. CDR3 bases: TGTGCCAGCAGCGTCAGGGGGTCCGGGGAGCTGTTTTTT. Variable domain in full (rest from reference TRBV5-5 and TRBJ2-2): DAGVTQSPTHLIKTRGQQVTLRCSPISGHKSVSWYQQVLGQGPQFIFQYYEKEERGRGNFPDRFSARQFPNYSSELNVNALLLGDSALYLCASSVRGSGELFFGEGSRLTVL.

The chain has TRBV6-4 and TRBJ2-1; TRBD1 might be the D (6 bases). V was shortened by 0 bases and J by 5 bases, with 14 bases between the two germline ends. Germline V gene lookup returns CDR1 MRHNA and CDR2 SNTAGT. The CDR3 sequence is 16 residues long. Here the CDR3 reads CASSDSKVQGNNEQFF. CDR3 coding DNA: TGTGCCAGCAGTGACTCGAAGGTCCAGGGGAACAATGAGCAGTTCTTC.

This rearrangement joins TRBV6-5 to TRBJ1-2; D may be TRBD1 (6 bases). Per the germline V gene, CDR1 is MNHEY and CDR2 is SVGAGI. CDR3 length: 15 residues. Between the trimmed V and J ends, which lost 2 bases and 0 bases, there was a span of 10 bases. As DNA, the CDR3 is TGTGCCAGCAGTTACGGGGGCGGAGCTAACTATGGCTACACCTTC. It specifies CASSYGGGANYGYTF.

This clone has just a few counts. The J gene is TRBJ1-5, the V gene TRBV12-5; 7 bases are a match to TRBD1. V shed 6 bases and J 0 bases; nucleotides not matched to a gene: 5. Germline CDR1 LGHNT, CDR2 FRNRAP. The CDR3 contains 15 residues. The CDR3 sequence is CASGGGQYSNQPQHF. The CDR3 coding sequence is TGTGCTAGTGGGGGGGGACAGTATAGCAATCAGCCCCAGCATTTT.

The chain has TRBV28 and TRBJ2-2; 13 bases line up with TRBD2. The germline V gene has CDR1 MDHEN and CDR2 SYDVKM. The CDR3 loop spans 18 amino acids. J lost 5 bases, V lost 3 bases, and 9 bases had no gene match. The chain's CDR3 is CASSLVLAGGPRTGELFF. CDR3 nucleotide sequence: TGTGCCAGCAGTTTGGTACTAGCGGGAGGGCCGCGGACCGGGGAGCTGTTTTTT.

This chain uses TRBV9 with TRBJ1-4; 8 bases are shared with TRBD1. The trim removed 3 bases at V and 7 bases at J, leaving 5 bases unmatched. The CDR3 has 14 amino acids. The germline gives CDR1 SGDLS, CDR2 YYNGEE. This CDR3 is CASSETGAIEKLFF. CDR3 nucleotides: TGTGCCAGCAGCGAGACAGGGGCGATTGAAAAACTGTTTTTT.

This clone was seen just once. The gene calls are TRBV7-9 and TRBJ1-5; 8 bases map to TRBD1. CDR3 length: 15 residues. Germline V gene sequence: CDR1 SEHNR, CDR2 FQNEAQ (reference sequence). Losses at the gene ends were 5 bases for V and 6 bases for J; bases not matched to a gene: 9. This CDR3 is CASSPTGADGQPQHF. The CDR3 nucleotides read TGTGCCAGCAGCCCGACAGGGGCGGACGGTCAGCCCCAGCATTTT.

The rearrangement joins TRBV6-5 to TRBJ2-7; D is possibly TRBD1 (5 bases). The V gene's germline CDR1 is MNHEY and CDR2 SVGAGI. This CDR3 contains 15 residues. Trimming pared 0 bases from V and 4 bases from J, leaving 13 bases between. The CDR3 is CASSYSGQGKYEQYF. CDR3 bases: TGTGCCAGCAGTTACTCGGGGCAGGGAAAGTACGAGCAGTACTTC.

This sequence joins TRBV11-2 and TRBJ1-6, with D unresolved. The germline CDR1 and CDR2 sequences are SGHAT and FQNNGV. Trimming took off 3 bases at V and 9 bases at J, with 12 bases between the two ends. CDR3 length: 14 amino acids. The CDR3 is CASSFASGGSPLHF. The CDR3 bases are TGTGCCAGCAGCTTTGCCAGCGGCGGTTCACCCCTCCACTTT.

The chain couples TRBV10-1 to TRBJ2-3; 9 nucleotides line up with TRBD2. V trimming: 0 bases; J trimming: 2 bases; junction bases outside the gene matches: 3. The CDR3 is made up of 16 amino acids. CDR1 and CDR2 from the germline V gene are WNHNN and SYGVQD (reference sequence). CDR3 bases: TGCGCCAGCAGTGAGTCGGCGGGGGGGCCCACAGATACGCAGTATTTT. This translates into CASSESAGGPTDTQYF.

The gene calls are TRBV5-4 and TRBJ2-1; D is possibly TRBD2 (5 bases). The V gene's germline CDR1 is SGHNT and CDR2 YYREEE (reference sequence). The CDR3 is 10 residues long. Deletions cut 7 bases from V and 15 bases from J, with 14 bases between. CDR3 sequence (DNA): TGTGCCAGCGCGTTACTAGGGCGGTTCTTC. The encoded protein is CASALLGRFF.

This sequence joins TRBV4-3 and TRBJ2-3, with D possibly matching TRBD2 (7 bases). V lost 1 base, J lost 1 base, and 18 bases lay in between. The length of the CDR3 is 18 residues. Germline-derived CDR1 and CDR2 are LGHNA and YSLEER. The CDR3 nucleotides are TGCGCCAGCAGCCAAGCAGGGGCGGGGGTGCTTGGCACAGATACGCAGTATTTT. This gives the protein CASSQAGAGVLGTDTQYF.

A few counts support this clone. The chain employs TRBV9 and TRBJ1-1, with D maybe TRBD1 (6 bases). Germline V gene lookup returns CDR1 SGDLS and CDR2 YYNGEE. Deletions cut 3 bases from V and 6 bases from J, with 12 bases between. This CDR3 is 13 amino acids long. The DNA for the CDR3 is TGTGCCAGCAGCGCTGGACAGAGCGCTGAAGCTTTCTTT. It is translated as CASSAGQSAEAFF.

This chain uses TRBV11-2 with TRBJ2-3; 7 nucleotides line up with TRBD1. The CDR3 sequence is 13 residues long. With 5 bases clipped from V and 4 bases from J, the junction kept 3 bases outside the gene matches. Germline assignment: CDR1 SGHAT and CDR2 FQNNGV. The CDR3 sequence: CASSLQGADTQYF. Written as DNA, the CDR3 is TGTGCCAGCAGCCTGCAGGGGGCAGATACGCAGTATTTT.

This chain uses TRBV29-1 with TRBJ2-1; weak D call: TRBD2 (5 bases). With 7 bases removed from V and 8 bases from J, the gap between germline ends came to 15 bases. Germline V gives CDR1 SQVTM, CDR2 ANQGSEA. The CDR3 is 12 amino acids. In nucleotides, the CDR3 is TGCAGCGCCGGACTGTTTTTCCATGAGCAGTTCTTC. It specifies CSAGLFFHEQFF.

This clone appeared once. This chain uses TRBV6-4 with TRBJ1-2, with D uncertain. Between the trimmed V and J ends, which lost 0 bases and 4 bases, there was a span of 9 bases. The CDR3 totals 14 residues. In germline, CDR1 is MRHNA, CDR2 SNTAGT. Written as DNA, the CDR3 is TGTGCCAGCAGTGACTCCCGGGTTATCTATGGCTACACCTTC. The encoded protein is CASSDSRVIYGYTF.

CDR3: CASKGVSSYEQYF. In DNA form, the CDR3 reads TGTGCCAGCAAAGGGGTTAGCTCCTACGAGCAGTACTTC. The chain combines TRBV7-8 with TRBJ2-7; D may be TRBD1 (5 bases). Germline-derived CDR1 and CDR2 are SGHVS and FQNEAQ. The V gene lost 7 bases and the J gene lost 0 bases, with 10 bases spanning the gap. This CDR3 is 13 amino acids long.